This T cell receptor beta chain was documented in a study of regulatory T cells in long-lasting Graves disease. Time point denoted: newly diagnosed GD, antithyroid drugs for less than 3 months. PBMC-extracted RNA yielded the TCR library. Study-wide findings and caveats: Patients with persistent disease showed a bias toward TRBV28, TRBJ1-2 and TRBJ2-5.

The table lists this clonotype with many counts. The antigen is not known. Both iRepertoire HTBI primers and Arm-PCR of CDR3 regions were used to build the TCR beta libraries. TCRdb re-called the multiplex PCR reads with MiXCR, one entry per CDR3 protein. The table has around 420,000 distinct CDR3 sequences, less than 20% seen once. Trimming stripped 5 bases from V and 0 bases from J, with 13 bases between. CDR3 size: 15 residues. Germline V gene sequence: CDR1 DFQATT, CDR2 SNEGSKA (reference sequence). The chain has TRBV20-1 and TRBJ2-2, with D perhaps TRBD2 (5 bases). This TCR was sampled from a female donor with Graves disease. Specimen: peripheral blood mononuclear cells (PBMCs), collected at new diagnosis, from a patient treated with antithyroid drugs. The CDR3 sequence: CSASKTGANTGELFF. The CDR3 bases are TGCAGTGCTTCAAAGACCGGGGCGAACACCGGGGAGCTGTTTTTT.